A selection of T cell receptor beta chains follows, all from one sample in a study of PD-1 blockade in mismatch repair-deficient tumors. Libraries were prepared by immunoSEQ multiplex PCR; TCRdb keeps only in-frame clonotypes and omits some of them. In the table there are roughly 50,000 clones, approximately 78% of which are singletons. The input for sequencing was peripheral blood, taken 4 weeks after starting pembrolizumab. These receptors were collected from an adult with mismatch repair-deficient cancer. CDR3s include the opening cysteine and the closing phenylalanine or tryptophan. The D gene is left open where the match is weak. A row's size may be missing; if present it is once, few, many or a size class.

J | length | V | D | size | DNA | CDR3
TRBJ2-2 | 16 | TRBV9 | NA | NA | TGTGCCAGCAGCGTACGGGTAGGATCGAACACCGGGGAGCTGTTTTTT | CASSVRVGSNTGELFF
TRBJ2-3 | 15 | TRBV9 | NA | NA | TGTGCCAGCAGCGTAATGGGCAGGGGTTGGGATACGCAGTATTTT | CASSVMGRGWDTQYF
TRBJ2-7 | 15 | TRBV7-2 | TRBD2 | NA | TGTGCCAGCAGCGCCGGGACTAGCCGAACCTACGAGCAGTACTTC | CASSAGTSRTYEQYF
TRBJ2-7 | 15 | TRBV9 | TRBD1 | NA | TGTGCCAGCAGCGTAGGCGGGACAGGGGGCTACGAGCAGTACTTC | CASSVGGTGGYEQYF
TRBJ2-2 | 13 | TRBV5-6 | NA | NA | TGTGCCAGCAGCCGAGGGTGGACCGGGGAGCTGTTTTTT | CASSRGWTGELFF
TRBJ1-2 | 18 | TRBV27 | NA | NA | TGTGCCAGCAGTTTATCTCGCTCCGGGCCAGCCAGTTCCGGTGGCTACACCTTC | CASSLSRSGPASSGGYTF
TRBJ1-2 | 13 | TRBV19 | NA | NA | TGTGCCAGTAGTATCCAGGCTAACTATGGCTACACCTTC | CASSIQANYGYTF
TRBJ2-6 | 16 | TRBV10-3 | NA | NA | TGTGCCATCACCCCAGACCTGATCTCTGGGGCCAACGTCCTGACTTTC | CAITPDLISGANVLTF
TRBJ2-7 | 13 | TRBV19 | NA | NA | TGTGCCAGTAGTATAAATAAAATCTACGAGCAGTACTTC | CASSINKIYEQYF
TRBJ1-1 | 13 | TRBV27 | NA | NA | TGTGCCAGCAGTTTTTCCGAGGGGACTGAAGCTTTCTTT | CASSFSEGTEAFF
TRBJ2-1 | 12 | TRBV29-1 | TRBD2 | NA | TGCAGGGCGATTCTAGCGGGGAGTGAGCAGTTCTTC | CRAILAGSEQFF
TRBJ2-1 | 15 | TRBV5-1 | NA | once | TGCGCCAGCAGCTTGAGGGTGACCGCCTACAATGAGCAGTTCTTC | CASSLRVTAYNEQFF
TRBJ2-1 | 15 | TRBV7-2 | NA | NA | TGTGCCAGCAGCTTAGCCCCTTACCCGGATTCTAAGCAGTTCTTC | CASSLAPYPDSKQFF
TRBJ2-1 | 12 | TRBV5-4 | TRBD1 | NA | TGTGCCAGCAGTTCGACAGGGGATGAGCAGTTCTTC | CASSSTGDEQFF
TRBJ2-5 | 12 | TRBV7-6 | NA | NA | TGTGCCAGCAGCTTACTAGAAGAGACCCAGTACTTC | CASSLLEETQYF
TRBJ2-7 | 12 | TRBV6-5 | TRBD1 | few | TGTGCCAGCAGCACCACAGGGGTCGAGCAGTACTTC | CASSTTGVEQYF
TRBJ2-4 | 13 | TRBV19 | TRBD2 | NA | TGTGCCAGTAGTATAGAGGGGGGGAACATTCAGTACTTC | CASSIEGGNIQYF
TRBJ1-2 | 15 | TRBV28 | TRBD1 | NA | TGTGCCAGCAGTTTATTTGACAGGGTAAAGTATGGCTACACCTTC | CASSLFDRVKYGYTF
TRBJ1-3 | 14 | TRBV30 | NA | once | TGTGCCTGGAGGGGGACGTTCTCTGGAAACACCATATATTTT | CAWRGTFSGNTIYF
TRBJ2-3 | 15 | TRBV4-2 | NA | NA | TGTGCCAGCAGCCAAGGCTCGGGTGAGGCAGATACGCAGTATTTT | CASSQGSGEADTQYF
TRBJ2-2 | 15 | TRBV27 | TRBD1 | few | TGTGCCAGCAGTCCAAACGGACAGGGGAAGGGGGAGCTGTTTTTT | CASSPNGQGKGELFF
TRBJ2-7 | 13 | TRBV29-1 | TRBD1 | NA | TGCAGCGTCGCGGACAGGATCGACTCCGAGCAGTACTTC | CSVADRIDSEQYF
TRBJ1-5 | 15 | TRBV5-6 | NA | once | TGTGCCAGCAGCTTGATGGGGGATAGCAATCAGCCCCAGCATTTT | CASSLMGDSNQPQHF
TRBJ2-2 | 17 | TRBV21-1 | NA | NA | TGTGCCAGCAGATACTCATGGGAGCACGCGAACACCGGGGAGCTGTTTTTT | CASRYSWEHANTGELFF
TRBJ1-2 | 15 | TRBV6-6 | TRBD1 | NA | TGTGCCAGCTGGCCTGGGACAGGGGGGTTCTATGGCTACACCTTC | CASWPGTGGFYGYTF
TRBJ2-1 | 14 | TRBV27 | NA | NA | TGTGCCAGCAGTTTAGATGAGAAGGCCCATGAGCAGTTCTTC | CASSLDEKAHEQFF
TRBJ1-2 | 17 | TRBV5-6 | TRBD1 | NA | TGTGCCAGCAGCTTCGGACAGGGATATCAAGCTAACTATGGCTACACCTTC | CASSFGQGYQANYGYTF
TRBJ1-3 | 15 | TRBV7-3 | NA | NA | TGTGCCAGCAGCTTAAATCCGGTGTCTGGAAACACCATATATTTT | CASSLNPVSGNTIYF
TRBJ2-7 | 14 | TRBV5-1 | TRBD1 | NA | TGCGCCAGCAGCCCGGGCAGGGGGAACTACGAGCAGTACTTC | CASSPGRGNYEQYF
TRBJ2-2 | 18 | TRBV25-1 | NA | NA | TGTGCCAGCAGTGACCCGGATCTCGCAGCGGCGGACACCGGGGAGCTGTTTTTT | CASSDPDLAAADTGELFF
TRBJ1-4 | 15 | TRBV15 | NA | once | TGTGCCACCAGCAGAGATGGGGGGACTAATGAAAAACTGTTTTTT | CATSRDGGTNEKLFF
TRBJ2-7 | 14 | TRBV19 | NA | NA | TGTGCCAGTAGTCCGGACTTGGACAGCTACGAGCAGTACTTC | CASSPDLDSYEQYF
TRBJ2-7 | 16 | TRBV27 | NA | NA | TGTGCCAGCAGTTTAGCCGCAGGGCTAGCGTCCTACGAGCAGTACTTC | CASSLAAGLASYEQYF
TRBJ2-1 | 13 | TRBV27 | TRBD2 | NA | TGTGCCAGCAGTTTACTAACCGGGACTAGCGTGGTCTTC | CASSLLTGTSVVF
TRBJ1-3 | 16 | TRBV6-5 | NA | few | TGTGCCAGCAGTTACTCTCTGGGCAGCTCTGGAAACACCATATATTTT | CASSYSLGSSGNTIYF
TRBJ1-2 | 14 | TRBV5-1 | TRBD1 | NA | TGCGCCAGCAGCCCGACAGGGGGAAACTATGGCTACACCTTC | CASSPTGGNYGYTF
TRBJ2-7 | 14 | TRBV6-1 | TRBD2 | NA | TGTGCCAGCAGTGTTACTAGCGGACCCTACGAGCAGTACTTC | CASSVTSGPYEQYF
TRBJ2-3 | 14 | TRBV9 | NA | NA | TGTGCCAGCAGCGGCTCTAGCGACACAGATACGCAGTATTTT | CASSGSSDTDTQYF
TRBJ1-4 | 14 | TRBV12-5 | TRBD1 | few | TGTGCTAGTGGTTTCGGGACAGGGAATGAAAAACTGTTTTTT | CASGFGTGNEKLFF
TRBJ1-2 | 15 | TRBV30 | TRBD1 | few | TGTGCCTGGAGTGTCGGAACCGGGACAGCCTATGGCTACACCTTC | CAWSVGTGTAYGYTF
TRBJ1-3 | 16 | TRBV18 | NA | NA | TGTGCCAGCTCACCACCGCGTCTGATCTCTGGAAACACCATATATTTT | CASSPPRLISGNTIYF
TRBJ2-1 | 12 | TRBV6-5 | TRBD2 | NA | TGTGTAACAACTAGCGGGATCCTTGAGCAGTTCTTC | CVTTSGILEQFF
TRBJ2-7 | 15 | TRBV7-8 | TRBD2 | NA | TGTGCCAGCAGCAAAGGGACTAGCGGAAACTACGAGCAGTACTTC | CASSKGTSGNYEQYF
TRBJ2-7 | 16 | TRBV18 | TRBD2 | few | TGTGCCAGCTCCCCCGTCTTTGCGGGAGCCGAGTACGAGCAGTACTTC | CASSPVFAGAEYEQYF
TRBJ2-7 | 13 | TRBV5-4 | NA | few | TGTGCCAGCAGCTTCATACAGGACTACGAGCAGTACTTC | CASSFIQDYEQYF
TRBJ2-3 | 15 | TRBV19 | TRBD2 | NA | TGTGCCAGTAGGAGACTAGCGGGAAGCACAGATACGCAGTATTTT | CASRRLAGSTDTQYF
TRBJ2-2 | 16 | TRBV7-2 | NA | NA | TGTGCCAGCAGCCGTAGCGCTACACCGGGGACCGGGGAGCTGTTTTTT | CASSRSATPGTGELFF
TRBJ2-2 | 15 | TRBV27 | NA | NA | TGTGCCAGCAGTGGGGGACTTGCGTTGGCCGGGGAGCTGTTTTTT | CASSGGLALAGELFF